The 4 T cell receptor beta chains below all came from one sample that was sequenced in a study of cytomegalovirus exposure and HLA in healthy donors. 60 Vbeta and 13 Jbeta primers were used in PCR. Measured with immunoSEQ multiplex PCR; TCRdb has only the in-frame clones, and not every one. This sample's table has 75,000 to 90,000 clones. The sample taken for sequencing was PBMCs. The receptors shown here come from a woman aged 60 to 75 in good health and CMV-seronegative.

Worth noting for this clone: Other DNA sequences in this specimen translate into the identical CDR3. The chain uses TRBV5-1 and TRBJ2-7; tentative D call: TRBD2 (5 bases). CDR1 and CDR2 (germline): SGHRS, YFSETQ. Trimming removed 1 base at V and 6 bases at J, with 11 bases between. This CDR3 comprises 13 residues. The CDR3 loop is CASSLFEGGEQYF. CDR3 DNA sequence: TGCGCCAGCAGCTTGTTCGAGGGTGGCGAGCAGTACTTC. Combining the CDR3 with reference TRBV5-1 and TRBJ2-7 gives the whole variable domain KAGVTQTPRYLIKTRGQQVTLSCSPISGHRSVSWYQQTPGQGLQFLFEYFSETQRNKGNFPGRFSGRQFSNSRSEMNVSTLELGDSALYLCASSLFEGGEQYFGPGTRLTVT.

The chain combines TRBV7-2 with TRBJ2-7; D is perhaps TRBD2 (5 bases). The CDR3 contains 14 residues. Trimming took off 2 bases at V and 6 bases at J, with 14 bases between the two ends. Germline loops: CDR1 SGHTA, CDR2 FQGNSA. The CDR3 here is CASSLLGLGGEQYF. The DNA for the CDR3 is TGTGCCAGCAGCTTACTCGGGCTAGGAGGCGAGCAGTACTTC.

This chain links TRBV21-1 with TRBJ2-2; TRBD1 is the table's D call and was not checked against the DNA. TRBV21-1 is a documented pseudogene. The CDR3 is 18 amino acids. The CDR3 loop is CASSKGQALRFNTGELFF. The CDR3 DNA sequence: TGTGCCAGCAGCAAAGGACAGGCGCTCCGCTTTAACACCGGGGAGCTGTTTTTT.

V is TRBV7-2 and J is TRBJ1-2; 11 bases match TRBD1. The junction had 9 bases not matched to a gene; V was cut back by 1 base and J by 8 bases. This CDR3 has 16 residues. CDR1 SGHTA and CDR2 FQGNSA come from the germline V gene. CDR3 DNA sequence: TGTGCCAGCAGCTTAGTGGGGGGACAGGGGGATAGGGGCTACACCTTC. This gives the protein CASSLVGGQGDRGYTF. The complete variable domain, with remaining parts taken from reference TRBV7-2 and TRBJ1-2, reads GAGVSQSPSNKVTEKGKDVELRCDPISGHTALYWYRQSLGQGLEFLIYFQGNSAPDKSGLPSDRFSAERTGGSVSTLTIQRTQQEDSAVYLCASSLVGGQGDRGYTFGSGTRLTVV.